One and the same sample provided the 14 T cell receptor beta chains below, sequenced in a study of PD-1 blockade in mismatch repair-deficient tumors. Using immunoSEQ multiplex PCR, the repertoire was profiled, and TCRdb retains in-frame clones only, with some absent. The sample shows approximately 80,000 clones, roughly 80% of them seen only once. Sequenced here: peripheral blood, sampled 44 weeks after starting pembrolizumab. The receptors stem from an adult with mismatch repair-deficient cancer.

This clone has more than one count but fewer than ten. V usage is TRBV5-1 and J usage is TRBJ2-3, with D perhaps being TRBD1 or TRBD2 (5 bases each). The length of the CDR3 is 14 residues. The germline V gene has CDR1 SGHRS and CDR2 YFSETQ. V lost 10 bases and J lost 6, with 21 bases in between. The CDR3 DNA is TGCGCCTCCAGCCAGGGCGGAGGCATGGATACGCAGTATTTT. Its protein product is CASSQGGGMDTQYF.

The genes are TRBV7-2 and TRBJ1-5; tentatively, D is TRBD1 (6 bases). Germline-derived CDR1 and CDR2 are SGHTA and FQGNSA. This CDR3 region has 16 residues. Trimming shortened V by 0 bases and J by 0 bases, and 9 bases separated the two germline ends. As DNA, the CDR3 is TGTGCCAGCAGCTTAGCTCAGGGGAATAGCAATCAGCCCCAGCATTTT. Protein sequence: CASSLAQGNSNQPQHF. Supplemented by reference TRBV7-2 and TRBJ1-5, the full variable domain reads GAGVSQSPSNKVTEKGKDVELRCDPISGHTALYWYRQSLGQGLEFLIYFQGNSAPDKSGLPSDRFSAERTGGSVSTLTIQRTQQEDSAVYLCASSLAQGNSNQPQHFGDGTRLSIL.

The CDR3 nucleotides read TGTGCCAGCAGCTTAACTAGCGGGAGAATAAACACCGGGGAGCTGTTTTTT. Protein sequence: CASSLTSGRINTGELFF. The chain employs TRBV7-2 and TRBJ2-2, with 11 positions matching TRBD2. With 2 bases clipped from V and 2 bases from J, the junction kept 4 bases outside the gene matches. Germline V gene lookup returns CDR1 SGHTA and CDR2 FQGNSA. The CDR3 contains 17 residues.

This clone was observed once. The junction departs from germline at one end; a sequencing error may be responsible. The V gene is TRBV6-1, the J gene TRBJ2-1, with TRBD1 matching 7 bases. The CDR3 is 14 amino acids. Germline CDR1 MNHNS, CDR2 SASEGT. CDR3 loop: CASISTGRRGPALF. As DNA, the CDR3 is TGTGCCAGCATTTCGACAGGGCGCCGCGGACCGGCACTCTTC.

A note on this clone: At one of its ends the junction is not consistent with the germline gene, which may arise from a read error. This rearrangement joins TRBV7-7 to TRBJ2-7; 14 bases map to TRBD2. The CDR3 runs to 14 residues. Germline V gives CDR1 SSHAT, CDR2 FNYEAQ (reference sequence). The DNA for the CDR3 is TGTGCTAGCAGCGCGGGACTAGCGGGAGATCCGGAGTACTTC. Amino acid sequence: CASSAGLAGDPEYF.

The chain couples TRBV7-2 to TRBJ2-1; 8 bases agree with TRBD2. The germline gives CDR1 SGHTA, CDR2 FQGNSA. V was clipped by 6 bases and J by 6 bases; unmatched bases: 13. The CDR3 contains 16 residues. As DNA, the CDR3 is TGTGCCAGCAGGCTAGAGGGCGGGAGGCGGGGCAATGAGCAGTTCTTC. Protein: CASRLEGGRRGNEQFF.

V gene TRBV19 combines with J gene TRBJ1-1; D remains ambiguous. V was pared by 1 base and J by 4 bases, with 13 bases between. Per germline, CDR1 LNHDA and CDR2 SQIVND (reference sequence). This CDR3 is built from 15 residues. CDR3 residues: CASSIAAGTATEAFF. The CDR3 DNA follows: TGTGCCAGTAGTATAGCGGCAGGAACGGCCACTGAAGCTTTCTTT.

The DNA for the CDR3 is TGTGCCAGCAGCTTATACGGGGAAGATCAGCCCCAGCATTTT. Encoded protein: CASSLYGEDQPQHF. The V call is TRBV5-4, the J call TRBJ1-5; D gene unclear. The germline V gene encodes CDR1 SGHNT and CDR2 YYREEE (reference sequence). V lost 2 bases to trimming and J lost 5 bases, with 11 bases between them. The CDR3 spans 14 residues.

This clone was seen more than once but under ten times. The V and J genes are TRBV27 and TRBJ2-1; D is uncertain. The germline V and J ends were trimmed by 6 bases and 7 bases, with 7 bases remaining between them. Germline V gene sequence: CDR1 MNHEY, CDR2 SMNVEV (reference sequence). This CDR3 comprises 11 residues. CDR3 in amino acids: CASSLGNEQFF. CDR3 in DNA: TGTGCCAGCAGCCTAGGTAATGAGCAGTTCTTC.

The CDR3 region is CASSLVSPSTDTQYF. In DNA form, the CDR3 reads TGCGCCAGCAGCTTGGTTTCTCCAAGCACAGATACGCAGTATTTT. The chain combines TRBV5-1 with TRBJ2-3; D call uncertain. Per the germline V gene, CDR1 is SGHRS and CDR2 is YFSETQ. This CDR3 is 15 amino acids long. Trimming took off 0 bases at V and 0 bases at J, with 8 bases between the two ends.

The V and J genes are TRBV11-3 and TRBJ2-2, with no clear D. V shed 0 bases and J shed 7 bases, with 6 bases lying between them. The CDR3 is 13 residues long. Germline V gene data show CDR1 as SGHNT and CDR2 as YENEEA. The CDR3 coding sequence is TGTGCCAGCAGCTTAGATTGGGACGGGGAGCTGTTTTTT. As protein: CASSLDWDGELFF. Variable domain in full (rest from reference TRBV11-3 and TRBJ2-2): EAGVVQSPRYKIIEKKQPVAFWCNPISGHNTLYWYLQNLGQGPELLIRYENEEAVDDSQLPKDRFSAERLKGVDSTLKIQPAELGDSAVYLCASSLDWDGELFFGEGSRLTVL.

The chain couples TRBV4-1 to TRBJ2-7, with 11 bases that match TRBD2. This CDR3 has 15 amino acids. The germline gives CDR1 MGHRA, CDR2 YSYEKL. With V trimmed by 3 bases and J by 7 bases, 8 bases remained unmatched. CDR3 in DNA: TGCGCCAGCAGCCACGGGACTAGCGGCTTAGGGGAGCAGTACTTC. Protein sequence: CASSHGTSGLGEQYF.

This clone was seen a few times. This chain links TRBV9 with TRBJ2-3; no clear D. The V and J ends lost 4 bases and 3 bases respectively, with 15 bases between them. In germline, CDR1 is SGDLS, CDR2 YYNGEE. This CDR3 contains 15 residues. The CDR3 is CASSSTPRATDTQYF. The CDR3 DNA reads TGTGCCAGCAGCTCGACCCCCCGTGCGACAGATACGCAGTATTTT. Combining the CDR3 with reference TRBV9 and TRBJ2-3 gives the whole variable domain DSGVTQTPKHLITATGQRVTLRCSPRSGDLSVYWYQQSLDQGLQFLIQYYNGEERAKGNILERFSAQQFPDLHSELNLSSLELGDSALYFCASSSTPRATDTQYFGPGTRLTVL.

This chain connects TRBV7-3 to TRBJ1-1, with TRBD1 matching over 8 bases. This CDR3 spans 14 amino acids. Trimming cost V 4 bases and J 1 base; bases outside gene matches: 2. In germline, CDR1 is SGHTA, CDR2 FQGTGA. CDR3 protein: CASSSGTGNTEAFF. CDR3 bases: TGTGCCAGCAGCTCTGGGACAGGGAACACTGAAGCTTTCTTT.